This T cell receptor (beta chain) was captured in a study of cytomegalovirus exposure and HLA in healthy donors. The CDR3 covers 13 residues. The V gene end was trimmed by 5 bases and the J gene end by 7 bases; junction bases not matched to a gene: 3. In germline, CDR1 is MNHEY, CDR2 SMNVEV (reference sequence). The study's findings and limits: The majority of TCR sequences were rare, yet some public TCRs appeared in many donors. It was reported that TCR beta sequences correctly inferred the HLA-A and HLA-B alleles for most subjects. The authors enumerated 150 to 200 TCR beta chains as linked to cytomegalovirus.

PCR primers comprised 60 Vbeta and 13 Jbeta primers. Study processing details: The authors later counted roughly 87 million unique TCR beta chains, 9 million to 12 million of them shared. Some clones are missing from TCRdb's copy, which holds only in-frame ones; the method was immunoSEQ multiplex PCR. That table furnishes V, J and clone size, whereas the DNA furnished D and trimming. The table records 150,000 to 250,000 clones, roughly 72% of them present only once. Regarding this clone: What it binds is not known.

The chain joins TRBV27 to TRBJ2-1, with 9 bases identical to TRBD1. The TCR comes from a man aged 30 to 45 in good health and CMV-seronegative. The source material was PBMCs. The CDR3 spells CASSIGQGNEQFF. CDR3 bases: TGTGCCAGCAGTATTGGACAGGGGAATGAGCAGTTCTTC.